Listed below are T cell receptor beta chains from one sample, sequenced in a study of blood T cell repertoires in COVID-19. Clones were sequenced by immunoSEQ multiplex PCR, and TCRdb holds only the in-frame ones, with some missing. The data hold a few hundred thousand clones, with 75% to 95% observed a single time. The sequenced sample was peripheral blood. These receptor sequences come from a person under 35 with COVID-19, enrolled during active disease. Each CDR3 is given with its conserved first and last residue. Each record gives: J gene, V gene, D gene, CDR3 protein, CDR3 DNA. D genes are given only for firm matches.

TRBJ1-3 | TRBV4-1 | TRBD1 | CASSQPTTGPTGNTIYF | TGCGCCAGCAGCCAACCAACGACAGGGCCTACTGGAAACACCATATATTTT
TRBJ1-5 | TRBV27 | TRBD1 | CASSRTGGFQPQHF | TGTGCCAGCAGCCGGACAGGGGGCTTTCAGCCCCAGCATTTT
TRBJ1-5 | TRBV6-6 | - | CASSSTQGGQPQHF | TGTGCCAGCAGTTCCACCCAGGGCGGTCAGCCCCAGCATTTT
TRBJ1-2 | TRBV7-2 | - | CASSFSQGNNGYTF | TGTGCCAGCAGCTTCTCCCAGGGGAATAATGGCTACACCTTC
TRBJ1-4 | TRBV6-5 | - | CASSYSRLAGGEKLFF | TGTGCCAGCAGTTACTCCCGCTTGGCAGGAGGGGAAAAACTGTTTTTT
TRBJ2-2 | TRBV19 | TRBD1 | CASITGTGATGELFF | TGTGCCAGTATTACCGGGACAGGGGCAACCGGGGAGCTGTTTTTT
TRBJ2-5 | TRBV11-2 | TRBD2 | CASSLSNPSGGETQYF | TGTGCCAGCAGCTTAAGTAATCCTAGCGGGGGGGAGACCCAGTACTTC
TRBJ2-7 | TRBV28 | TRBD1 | CASSLWQQGYEQYF | TGTGCCAGCAGTTTATGGCAACAGGGGTACGAGCAGTACTTC
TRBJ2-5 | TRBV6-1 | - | CASSESAGDQETQYF | TGTGCCAGCAGTGAATCGGCCGGGGACCAAGAGACCCAGTACTTC
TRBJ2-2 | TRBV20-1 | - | CSASILADTGELFF | TGCAGTGCTAGTATCCTAGCTGACACCGGGGAGCTGTTTTTT
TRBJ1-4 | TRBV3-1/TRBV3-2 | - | CASSQAGHPRDEKLFF | TGTGCCAGCAGCCAGGCTGGACACCCAAGGGATGAAAAACTGTTTTTT
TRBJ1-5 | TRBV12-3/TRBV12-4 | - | CASTPGGHQPQHF | TGTGCCAGCACCCCGGGAGGGCATCAGCCCCAGCATTTT
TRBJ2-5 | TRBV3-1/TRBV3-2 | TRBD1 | CASSTSGTVETQYF | TGTGCCAGCAGCACCTCCGGGACAGTAGAGACCCAGTACTTC